This TCR beta chain was identified in a study of shared clonotypes between healthy human individuals. On the study more broadly: Those who served as donors were a couple of women and a few men between the ages of 18 and 49.

Study-wide results and limits: What naive subsets generally showed was a larger estimated richness than memory subsets showed.

Assay: immunoSEQ multiplex PCR; the TCRdb copy retains only in-frame clones and omits some. Among fewer than 1 million clones listed, around 96% were seen once. The CDR3 consists of 15 residues. Germline V CDR1 and CDR2: LNHNV, YYDKDF (reference sequence). V lost 6 bases to trimming and J lost 2 bases, with 17 bases between them. A word on this clone: Its antigen is undetermined.

In the naive CD8 group, cells lacked CD45RO and were positively selected for CCR7, so terminally differentiated effector memory CD45RA+ cells were left out. The sequencing input was naive CD8+ T cells sorted from blood. The origin of this receptor is a man aged 25 to 40 in good health. The chain combines TRBV15 with TRBJ2-7; the D gene could be TRBD1 or TRBD2 (5 bases each). Here the CDR3 DNA reads TGTGCCACCAGTAAGCCGGGGCTGAGTACCTACGAGCAGTACTTC. As protein: CATSKPGLSTYEQYF.